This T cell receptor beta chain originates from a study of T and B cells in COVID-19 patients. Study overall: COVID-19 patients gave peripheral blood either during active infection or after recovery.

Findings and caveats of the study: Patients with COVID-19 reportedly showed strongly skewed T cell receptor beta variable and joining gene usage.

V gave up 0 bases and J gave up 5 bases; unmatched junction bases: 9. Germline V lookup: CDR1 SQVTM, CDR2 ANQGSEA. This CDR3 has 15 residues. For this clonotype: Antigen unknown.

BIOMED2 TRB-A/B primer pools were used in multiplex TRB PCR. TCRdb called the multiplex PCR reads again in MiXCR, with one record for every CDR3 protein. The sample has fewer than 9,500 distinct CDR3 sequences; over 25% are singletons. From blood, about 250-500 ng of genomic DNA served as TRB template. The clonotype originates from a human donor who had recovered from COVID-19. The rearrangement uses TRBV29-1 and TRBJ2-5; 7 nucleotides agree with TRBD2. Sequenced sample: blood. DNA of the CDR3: TGCAGCGTTGAAGATCCGTGGGAGGGCCGGGAGACCCAGTACTTC. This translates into CSVEDPWEGRETQYF.